This T cell receptor beta chain stems from a study of molecular identifiers for immune sequencing clone quantification. Overall study results and limits: Detectable among approximately 1 million naive cells, according to reports, was Jurkat TCR RNA spiked in from one cell.

TCRdb reanalysed the PCR reads using MiXCR and keeps one entry per CDR3 protein. The sample yields under 85,000 distinct CDR3 sequences, over 15% seen once. The germline gives CDR1 MDHEN, CDR2 SYDVKM. The V gene lost 7 bases and the J gene lost 2 bases, with 11 bases spanning the gap. There are 13 residues in the CDR3. This clonotype occurred many times. Its antigen is currently unknown. V usage is TRBV28 and J usage is TRBJ1-2; a weak D match, TRBD1 (5 bases). The sample comprised naive CD8+ T cells from blood, with Jurkat cell RNA spiked in. Subset meaning: FACS-sorted CD8+CD4-CCR7+CD45RA+ naive T cells. This TCR came from a human donor in good health. Some libraries in this study had Jurkat cell RNA spiked in. The CDR3 sequence: CASTTDRNYGYTF. The CDR3, as DNA: TGTGCCAGCACAACCGACAGAAACTATGGCTACACCTTC.